The entry below describes one TCR beta chain. What it recognizes is unknown. The data originate from a study of cytomegalovirus exposure and HLA in healthy donors. The PCR made use of 60 Vbeta and 13 Jbeta primers. Profiled with immunoSEQ multiplex PCR; TCRdb holds only in-frame clones, not every one. The table records tens of thousands of clones, nearly 80% of them present only once. Overall study findings and caveats: By HLA locus, TCR association rates varied in a later analysis, with DRB1 showing the most and HLA-C the fewest. Rarity marked most TCR sequences, yet some public TCRs occurred in many donors. There were reportedly fewer N-insertions in an Asian-associated ancestry cluster than the approximately 600-donor mean, in a later analysis.

This receptor was obtained from a man in his forties in good health and CMV-seronegative. The specimen sequenced was PBMCs.

The CDR3 region is CASSETPRGLGEQFF. The CDR3 bases are TGTGCCAGCAGTGAAACCCCGCGCGGACTGGGTGAGCAGTTCTTC. V and J are TRBV2 and TRBJ2-1; perhaps TRBD2 as D (5 bases). Trimming stripped 2 bases from V and 9 bases from J, with 17 bases between. The CDR3 sequence is 15 residues long. Germline CDR1 and CDR2: SNHLY and FYNNEI. Complete variable domain (other parts from reference TRBV2 and TRBJ2-1): EPEVTQTPSHQVTQMGQEVILRCVPISNHLYFYWYRQILGQKVEFLVSFYNNEISEKSEIFDDQFSVERPDGSNFTLKIRSTKLEDSAMYFCASSETPRGLGEQFFGPGTRLTVL.